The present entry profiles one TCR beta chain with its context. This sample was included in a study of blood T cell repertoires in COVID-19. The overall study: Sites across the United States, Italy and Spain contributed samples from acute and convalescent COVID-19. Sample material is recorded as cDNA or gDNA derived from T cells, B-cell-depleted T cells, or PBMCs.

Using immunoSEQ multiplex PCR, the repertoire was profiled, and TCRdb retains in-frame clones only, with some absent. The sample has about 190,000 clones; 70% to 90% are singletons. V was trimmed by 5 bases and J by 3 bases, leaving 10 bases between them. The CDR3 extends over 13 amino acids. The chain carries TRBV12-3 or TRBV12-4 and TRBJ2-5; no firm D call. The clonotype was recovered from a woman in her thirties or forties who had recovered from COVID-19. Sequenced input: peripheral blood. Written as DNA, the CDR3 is TGTGCCAGCAGTCTTCGGGTCAAAGAGACCCAGTACTTC. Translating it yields CASSLRVKETQYF.